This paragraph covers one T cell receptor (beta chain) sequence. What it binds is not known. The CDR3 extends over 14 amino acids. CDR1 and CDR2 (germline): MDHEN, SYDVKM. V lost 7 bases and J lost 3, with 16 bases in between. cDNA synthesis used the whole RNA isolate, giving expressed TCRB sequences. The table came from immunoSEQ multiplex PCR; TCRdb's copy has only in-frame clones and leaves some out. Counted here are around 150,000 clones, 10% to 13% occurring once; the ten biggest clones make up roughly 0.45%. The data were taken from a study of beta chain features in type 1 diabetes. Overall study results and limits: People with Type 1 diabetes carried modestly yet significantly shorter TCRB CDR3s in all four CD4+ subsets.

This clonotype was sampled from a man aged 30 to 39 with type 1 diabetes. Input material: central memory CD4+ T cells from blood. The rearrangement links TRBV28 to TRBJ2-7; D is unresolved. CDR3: CASTTARNIYEQYF. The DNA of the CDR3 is TGTGCCAGCACTACAGCCAGAAATATCTACGAGCAGTACTTC.